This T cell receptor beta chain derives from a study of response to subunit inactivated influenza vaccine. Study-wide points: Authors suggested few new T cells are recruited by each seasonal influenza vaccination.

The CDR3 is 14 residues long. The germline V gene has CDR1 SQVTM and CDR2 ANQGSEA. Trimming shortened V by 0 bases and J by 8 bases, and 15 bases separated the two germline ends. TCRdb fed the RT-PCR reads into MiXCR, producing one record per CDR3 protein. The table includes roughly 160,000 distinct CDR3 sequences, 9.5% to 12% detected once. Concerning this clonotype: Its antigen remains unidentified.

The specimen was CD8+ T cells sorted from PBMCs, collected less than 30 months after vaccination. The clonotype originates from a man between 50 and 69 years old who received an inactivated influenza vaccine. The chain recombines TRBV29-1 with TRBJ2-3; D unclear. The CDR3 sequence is CSVEDRRHPPTQYF. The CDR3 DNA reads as TGCAGCGTTGAAGATAGGCGGCACCCACCTACGCAGTATTTT.